This TCR beta chain was sequenced in a study of blood T cell repertoires in COVID-19. Sequencing was performed with immunoSEQ multiplex PCR; in TCRdb, only in-frame clones are kept and a portion is missing. The table has 200,000 to 250,000 clones, more than 75% seen once. The CDR3 covers 16 residues. Trimming shortened V by 8 bases and J by 2 bases, and 19 bases separated the two germline ends. From germline, CDR1 is LNHDA and CDR2 SQIVND (reference sequence). The specimen sequenced was peripheral blood. V usage is TRBV19 and J usage is TRBJ1-5, with D tentatively TRBD1 (6 bases). The clonotype originates from an elderly woman with COVID-19, enrolled during active disease. As DNA, the CDR3 is TGTGCCAGTGGACAGCTGAATCTCGGAGGCAATCAGCCCCAGCATTTT. Translation: CASGQLNLGGNQPQHF.